This note documents a single T cell receptor beta chain sequence. These data belong to a study of blood T cell repertoires in COVID-19. Sequencing was performed with immunoSEQ multiplex PCR; in TCRdb, only in-frame clones are kept and a portion is missing. The sample contains approximately 250,000 clones, 84% of which appear only once. The germline CDR1 and CDR2 sequences are SGHNT and YENEEA. V shed 11 bases and J shed 2 bases, with 28 bases lying between them. The CDR3 has 18 amino acids. This sequence originates from a man in his 60s with acute or convalescent COVID-19. This chain connects TRBV11-3 to TRBJ1-5, with no clear D. Sequenced: peripheral blood. The CDR3 protein is CAYDGGSQRGGCNQPQHF. For the CDR3, the DNA is TGTGCCTATGACGGAGGCAGCCAGCGGGGAGGTTGCAATCAGCCCCAGCATTTT.